These T cell receptor beta chains were read from a single sample in a study of blood T cell repertoires in COVID-19. The repertoire was sequenced with immunoSEQ multiplex PCR; TCRdb's copy has only in-frame clones and lacks some. The table records about 50,000 clones, roughly 90% of them present only once. What was sequenced was peripheral blood. These receptors originate from a human donor in a cohort sampled during active COVID-19. Both conserved end residues are part of each CDR3. The order of the fields is CDR3 protein, CDR3 DNA, clone size, V gene, D gene, J gene, CDR3 length. The D gene is left open where the match is weak. Rows give clone size only sometimes, using once, few, many, or a class for an expanded clone.

CASSLQGALGAFF TGTGCCAGCAGCTTGCAAGGGGCCCTCGGAGCTTTCTTT . TRBV5-8 . TRBJ1-1 13
CASSLGLAGNEQFF TGTGCCAGCAGCTTGGGACTAGCGGGGAATGAGCAGTTCTTC . TRBV11-3 TRBD2 TRBJ2-1 14
CASSQDHRAGLTGSNEKLFF TGCGCCAGCAGCCAAGATCATCGGGCAGGGCTTACTGGGTCTAATGAAAAACTGTTTTTT . TRBV4-1 . TRBJ1-4 20
CASSLNARLDEQYF TGCGCCAGCAGCTTGAACGCGAGGTTGGACGAGCAGTACTTC . TRBV5-1 . TRBJ2-7 14
CAFSIVTDTQYF TGTGCCTTTAGCATTGTGACAGATACGCAGTATTTT . TRBV30 . TRBJ2-3 12
CAISRRSTEAFF TGTGCCATCAGCAGAAGATCCACTGAAGCTTTCTTT . TRBV10-3 . TRBJ1-1 12
CASSQDTPPGVITDTQYF TGTGCCAGCAGCCAAGATACCCCTCCCGGGGTCATCACAGATACGCAGTATTTT . TRBV3-1/TRBV3-2 . TRBJ2-3 18
CASSIQGSPLWYQPQHF TGTGCCAGTAGTATACAGGGAAGCCCCCTCTGGTATCAGCCCCAGCATTTT . TRBV19 . TRBJ1-5 17
CASSAQTENTEAFF TGTGCCAGCAGCGCTCAGACAGAGAACACTGAAGCTTTCTTT . TRBV9 . TRBJ1-1 14
CASSFGQGYTGELFF TGTGCCAGCAGCTTCGGACAGGGGTACACCGGGGAGCTGTTTTTT . TRBV7-2 TRBD1 TRBJ2-2 15
CASSMIAGGRAVNIQYF TGTGCCAGTAGTATGATAGCGGGGGGCCGGGCGGTAAACATTCAGTACTTC . TRBV19 TRBD2 TRBJ2-4 17
CASSIPGGTGELFF TGTGCCAGTAGTATACCCGGGGGAACCGGGGAGCTGTTTTTT . TRBV19 . TRBJ2-2 14
CASSWGTSGADTQYF TGTGCCAGCAGCTGGGGGACTAGCGGGGCAGATACGCAGTATTTT . TRBV5-4 TRBD2 TRBJ2-3 15
CASSSSGGDRTYEQYF TGTGCCAGCAGCTCTTCGGGAGGTGACAGGACCTACGAGCAGTACTTC . TRBV11-2 . TRBJ2-7 16
CASSPPGVRNEKLFF TGTGCCAGCAGTCCTCCGGGGGTTAGAAATGAAAAACTGTTTTTT once TRBV28 . TRBJ1-4 15
CASSLVSSVRSYEQYF TGTGCCAGCAGCTTAGTTTCCTCGGTACGCTCCTACGAGCAGTACTTC once TRBV7-2 . TRBJ2-7 16
CASSQDRVPGNTIYF TGCGCCAGCAGCCAAGACAGGGTTCCTGGAAACACCATATATTTT . TRBV4-3 . TRBJ1-3 15
CASRSETGPGDYGYTF TGTGCCAGCCGCTCGGAAACAGGGCCCGGGGATTATGGCTACACCTTC . TRBV6-6 . TRBJ1-2 16
CASTEVGGQSTEAFF TGTGCCAGCACCGAGGTGGGGGGGCAGAGCACTGAAGCTTTCTTT . TRBV7-2 . TRBJ1-1 15
CAISEGHKDTQYF TGTGCCATCAGTGAGGGCCATAAAGATACGCAGTATTTT once TRBV10-3 . TRBJ2-3 13
CASSQAAPIRPQGATKNIQYF TGTGCCAGCAGCCAAGCGGCCCCAATTCGTCCCCAGGGGGCAACCAAAAACATTCAGTACTTC . TRBV3-1/TRBV3-2 TRBD1 TRBJ2-4 21
CASSEQGAEEAFF TGTGCCAGCAGCGAACAGGGCGCTGAGGAAGCTTTCTTT . TRBV13 . TRBJ1-1 13
CSGDRGNTGELFF TGCTCAGGGGATCGGGGGAACACCGGGGAGCTGTTTTTT . TRBV29-1 . TRBJ2-2 13
CASSLSWIRRTSGLWGNTQYF TGTGCCAGCAGTCTGTCCTGGATACGACGGACTAGCGGGTTGTGGGGGAATACGCAGTATTTT . TRBV27 TRBD2 TRBJ2-3 21
CASRRTGGAGTGELFF TGTGCCAGCAGACGGACTGGGGGGGCGGGAACCGGGGAGCTGTTTTTT . TRBV7-6 . TRBJ2-2 16
CASSQGQGSPLHF TGTGCCAGCAGCCAGGGACAGGGTTCACCCCTCCACTTT . TRBV3-1/TRBV3-2 TRBD1 TRBJ1-6 13
CASSLGGGGTDTQYF TGTGCCAGCAGCTTAGGAGGGGGGGGGACAGATACGCAGTATTTT . TRBV7-2 . TRBJ2-3 15
CASSQSQGARLLNYGYTF TGCGCCAGCAGCCAGTCACAGGGGGCCCGCTTACTAAACTATGGCTACACCTTC . TRBV4-3 TRBD1 TRBJ1-2 18
CASGFSGTAQSYEQYF TGTGCTAGTGGTTTTTCAGGGACAGCCCAGTCCTACGAGCAGTACTTC . TRBV12-5 TRBD1 TRBJ2-7 16
CASSPSTGEGTEAFF TGTGCCAGCTCGCCATCGACGGGAGAGGGCACTGAAGCTTTCTTT . TRBV18 . TRBJ1-1 15
CASSPPSGFSYNEQFF TGTGCCAGCTCACCACCTAGCGGGTTTTCCTACAATGAGCAGTTCTTC . TRBV18 TRBD2 TRBJ2-1 16
CASSLANLEQYF TGTGCCAGCAGCTTAGCTAATCTCGAGCAGTACTTC . TRBV13 . TRBJ2-7 12
CASSQWFGGQGKMNTEAFF TGCGCCAGCAGCCAATGGTTTGGGGGACAGGGAAAGATGAACACTGAAGCTTTCTTT few TRBV4-1 TRBD1 TRBJ1-1 19
CASSPNRDSSTDTQYF TGTGCCAGCAGTCCCAACCGGGACTCTAGCACAGATACGCAGTATTTT . TRBV13 . TRBJ2-3 16
CASSPRPREPQHF TGTGCCAGCAGCCCGCGACCCCGGGAGCCCCAGCATTTT few TRBV9 . TRBJ1-5 13
CASSPFRRAVVAEQYF TGTGCCAGCAGCCCCTTCCGCAGGGCTGTTGTAGCCGAGCAGTACTTC . TRBV3-1/TRBV3-2 . TRBJ2-7 16
CASSLAAAGSPLHF TGTGCCAGCAGCTTAGCGGCGGCTGGGTCACCCCTCCACTTT . TRBV7-2 . TRBJ1-6 14
CASSPTGGNQPQHF TGTGCCAGCAGTCCTACAGGGGGCAATCAGCCCCAGCATTTT few TRBV27 TRBD1 TRBJ1-5 14
CASSGWSRGGNTIYF TGTGCCAGCAGTGGGTGGTCAAGGGGTGGAAACACCATATATTTT once TRBV2 . TRBJ1-3 15
CASSLTGGITGELFF TGTGCCAGCAGCTTAACAGGGGGCATCACCGGGGAGCTGTTTTTT . TRBV7-3 TRBD1 TRBJ2-2 15